These 14 T cell receptor beta chains originate from one sample sequenced in a study of blood T cell repertoires in COVID-19. Using immunoSEQ multiplex PCR, the repertoire was profiled, and TCRdb retains in-frame clones only, with some absent. This table holds about 220,000 clones, 88% found once. Sequencing was carried out using PBMCs or T cells enriched from blood (not recorded which). The receptor set was obtained from a woman aged 25 to 45 who had recovered from COVID-19.

The V gene is TRBV19, the J gene TRBJ1-3; D call uncertain. The CDR3 has 16 amino acids. The germline V gene encodes CDR1 LNHDA and CDR2 SQIVND (reference sequence). Trimming removed 5 bases at V and 0 bases at J, with 14 bases between. Written as DNA, the CDR3 is TGTGCCAGTAGTTTAAGCCAGGTGACCTCTGGAAACACCATATATTTT. It codes for CASSLSQVTSGNTIYF.

This chain connects TRBV19 to TRBJ2-5; D is possibly TRBD2 (6 bases). This CDR3 contains 13 residues. V was pared by 9 bases and J by 0 bases, with 11 bases between. CDR1 and CDR2 from the germline V gene are LNHDA and SQIVND (reference sequence). CDR3 sequence reads: CASGRDYQETQYF. Here the CDR3 DNA reads TGTGCCAGCGGGCGGGACTACCAAGAGACCCAGTACTTC.

The chain has TRBV5-1 and TRBJ1-1, with a weak D call TRBD1 (5 bases). This CDR3 is built from 14 residues. Trimming cost V 0 bases and J 6 bases, with 12 bases left between them. The germline gives CDR1 SGHRS, CDR2 YFSETQ. The DNA of the CDR3 is TGCGCCAGCAGCTTGGCGCAGGGTTTGGCTGAAGCTTTCTTT. Residues: CASSLAQGLAEAFF.

The gene calls are TRBV6-5 and TRBJ2-3, with D tentatively TRBD2 (5 bases). The germline CDR1 and CDR2 sequences are MNHEY and SVGAGI. The CDR3 contains 13 residues. V was shortened by 9 bases and J by 8 bases, with 18 bases between the two germline ends. The chain's CDR3 is CASAPGIPVTQYF. DNA for the CDR3: TGTGCCAGTGCACCGGGGATCCCAGTTACGCAGTATTTT.

The chain recombines TRBV5-1 with TRBJ2-2; possible D gene TRBD1, 6 bases. Germline CDR1 is SGHRS and CDR2 is YFSETQ. The CDR3 is 15 residues long. The germline V and J ends were trimmed by 5 bases and 1 base, with 12 bases remaining between them. The DNA for the CDR3 is TGCGCCAGCAGATCTGGACAGTTGAACACCGGGGAGCTGTTTTTT. This translates into CASRSGQLNTGELFF.

This chain connects TRBV6-5 to TRBJ1-1; the match to TRBD1 covers 9 bases. The germline CDR1 and CDR2 sequences are MNHEY and SVGAGI. Trimming removed 6 bases from V and 6 bases from J; junction bases left unmatched: 11. There are 15 residues in the CDR3. CDR3 in amino acids: CASSQGQGISAEAFF. In DNA form, the CDR3 reads TGTGCCAGCAGCCAGGGACAGGGTATCTCGGCTGAAGCTTTCTTT.

CDR3 nucleotide sequence: TGTGCCAGCAGCTCCGGGACTCGAAACAATGAGCAGTTCTTC. Its protein product is CASSSGTRNNEQFF. V and J are TRBV13 and TRBJ2-1; TRBD2 might be the D (6 bases). Looked up from germline, CDR1 is PRHDT and CDR2 is FYEKMQ (reference sequence). This CDR3 region has 14 residues. Trimming took off 4 bases at V and 5 bases at J, with 12 bases between the two ends.

The chain uses TRBV5-6 and TRBJ1-2; tentatively, D is TRBD1 (6 bases). V gave up 4 bases and J gave up 10 bases, with 14 bases separating them. From germline, CDR1 is SGHDT and CDR2 YYEEEE. This CDR3 region has 12 residues. This chain's CDR3 is CASSPMDSYYTF. Here the CDR3 DNA reads TGTGCCAGCAGCCCGATGGACAGCTACTACACCTTC.

This clone was detected a few times. The CDR3 protein is CASSPQGQANYGYTF. CDR3 bases: TGTGCCAGTAGTCCGCAGGGACAGGCTAACTATGGCTACACCTTC. This chain connects TRBV19 to TRBJ1-2; 8 bases agree with TRBD1. The CDR3 is made up of 15 amino acids. Germline CDR1 and CDR2: LNHDA and SQIVND (reference sequence). Trimming removed 5 bases from V and 0 bases from J; junction bases left unmatched: 5.

The CDR3 DNA sequence: TGCGCCAGCAGCTCATATCAAGGGGAGGGCTACGAGCAGTACTTC. This sequence encodes CASSSYQGEGYEQYF. The V gene is TRBV4-3, the J gene TRBJ2-7, with TRBD2 matching over 7 bases. The CDR3 has 15 amino acids. Germline V gene sequence: CDR1 LGHNA, CDR2 YSLEER. V lost 5 bases and J lost 3; bases outside the gene matches: 10.

This chain links TRBV28 with TRBJ1-5; D might be TRBD1 (6 bases). Per the germline V gene, CDR1 is MDHEN and CDR2 is SYDVKM. The CDR3 sequence is 13 residues long. The germline V and J ends were trimmed by 3 bases and 4 bases, with 7 bases remaining between them. The CDR3 region has the DNA TGTGCCAGCAGTTTCCAGGGGAATCAGCCCCAGCATTTT. Its translation is CASSFQGNQPQHF.

This clone was recorded only once. At one of its ends the junction is not consistent with the germline gene, which may arise from a read error. The chain employs TRBV7-8 and TRBJ1-2, with D possibly matching TRBD1 (5 bases). Germline CDR1 is SGHVS and CDR2 is FQNEAQ. The CDR3 has 16 residues. CDR3 loop: CASSLLGHPDPYSYTF. As DNA, the CDR3 is TGTGCCAGCAGCTTGTTGGGGCATCCAGATCCCTATAGCTACACCTTC.

DNA of the CDR3: TGTGCCAGCTCCCTTGGACAGGGGGCGTATAATTCACCCCTCCACTTT. Translating gives CASSLGQGAYNSPLHF. V gene TRBV18 combines with J gene TRBJ1-6; 11 nucleotides agree with TRBD1. V was pared by 6 bases and J by 4 bases, with 5 bases of the junction left unmatched. Germline values: CDR1 KGHSH, CDR2 LQKENI. The CDR3 spans 16 residues.

The J gene is TRBJ1-2, the V gene TRBV6-2 or TRBV6-3; D is perhaps TRBD1 (5 bases). The CDR3 is 12 amino acids. With 5 bases removed from V and 6 bases from J, the gap between germline ends came to 10 bases. In germline, CDR1 is MNHEY, CDR2 SVGEGT. This chain's CDR3 is CASSMAGNGYTF. The DNA for the CDR3 is TGTGCCAGCAGTATGGCAGGGAATGGCTACACCTTC.